A single TCR beta chain is shown here with its context. Its antigen is currently not known. Nothing much larger sits one base from this clone, and base qualities are not available. Counted from cysteine to phenylalanine, this CDR3 has 15 amino acids. CDR3 DNA is the only sequence kept; it has 45 bases, read in frame from the first base. Taken from the germline V gene (reference sequence), the CDR1 and CDR2 loops are SGHNT and YYREEE. The junction shows trimming of 0 bases on V and 8 bases on J, and the gene matches do not reach 2 bases of it. This specimen belongs to a study of blood T cells in healthy people across ages (dated by TCRdb to about 2015). Regarding the study in general: In model experiments, template switching captured roughly one uniquely barcoded TCR beta cDNA molecule for every two T cells. Donors were grouped into four age groups: young (average approximately 15 years), middle-aged (under 40), aged (around 62) and long-lived (just over 80). The study analyzed two additional independent replicas of 1 million unique cDNA reads from the same blood draw for two donors, one aged 18 to 30 and one aged 80 or older. To avoid experimental bias, donors of different ages were spread randomly across the sequencing lanes. To track age-related changes in TCR beta repertoire diversity, the study relied on deep sequencing normalized with unique cDNA molecular identifiers. What the work shows at the level of the full study, not this receptor alone: Because donor CMV infection status was unknown, age-related changes in expanded clonotypes were potentially confounded. The long-lived group showed more naive CD4+ T cells, fewer expanded clones and increased TCR diversity than the aged group, suggesting age selection. Estimates of total diversity based on one million sequenced T cells were considered lower bounds and underestimates. Because profiling used bulk unsorted PBMCs, naive and antigen-experienced compartments could not be compared conclusively. There was a strong correlation between observed TCR beta diversity and the percentage of naive T cells measured by flow cytometry. As age increased, observed TCR beta diversity per million T cells dropped in a roughly linear way, and a significant reduction was already evident by age about 36.

The 35 to 40 donors, aged about 6 to 95 years, were systemically healthy Caucasian individuals from Russia. Each donor gave about 9.7 milliliters of peripheral blood, drawn into EDTA-treated Vacutainer tubes. Ficoll-Paque density-gradient centrifugation was used to isolate PBMCs, with at least 6.5 million per sample. Trizol reagent was used to extract total RNA from the PBMCs, yielding at least 5.5 micrograms per sample. For every donor, an aliquot of PBMCs went through flow cytometry to measure the percentages of naive CD45RAhigh/CD27high T cells. Library construction relied on 5' RACE. Sequencer: Illumina HiSeq 2500. A second PCR of 7 to 11 cycles was performed with a sample-barcoded 5' primer and a J-beta primer mix. A unique molecular identifier was introduced onto each TCR beta cDNA molecule by a template-switch 5' adaptor carrying 12 random nucleotides. Each sample yielded at least 3 million CDR3-containing paired-end reads. First-strand cDNA was synthesized from all RNA with the Mint cDNA synthesis kit, primed by a TRBC-specific oligonucleotide. After uracil-DNA glycosylase treatment, a first 18-cycle PCR used universal primers M1SS and BC2_uni_R on all cDNA. The original pipeline was this. For normalization, 1 million high-quality reads, each with a distinct molecular identifier, were randomly selected from each sample. Instead of being binned into consensus sequences, reads with shared molecular identifiers were discarded. MiTCR, run with a Q25 quality threshold and the strictest error-elimination algorithm, handled CDR3 identification, clonotype clustering and error correction. Lower-bound total TCR beta diversity was estimated with a nonparametric unseen species model using Euler transformation. Using fastp at Q25 and MiXCR, TCRdb reprocessed the public reads and kept productive beta chains. When rows share a CDR3 protein, they turn into one entry using the most common DNA and genes. TCRdb, not the original authors, processed these V and J calls. The sample has hundreds of thousands of distinct CDR3 sequences on record, 58% of them singletons. The ten largest make up 20% to 25% of the sample.

Sequenced input: blood. In this chain, TRBV5-4 is recombined with TRBJ2-1, with 13 bases in between that match TRBD2. This TCR was sampled from a man aged 25-40 years in good health. Read as DNA, the sequence is TGTGCCAGCAGCTTGGGAACTAGCGGGGGGGATGAGCAGTTCTTC. This encodes CASSLGTSGGDEQFF.